These 27 T cell receptor beta chains were all obtained from the same sample, sequenced in a study of lymphopenia after photon versus proton radiotherapy. Sequencing was performed with immunoSEQ multiplex PCR; in TCRdb, only in-frame clones are kept and a portion is missing. Counted here are about 12,000 clones, around 89% occurring once; the ten biggest clones make up approximately 3%. The sample here was peripheral blood, taken from a patient treated with proton-based radiotherapy. Receptor source: a man aged 55 to 70 with pancreatic cancer.

Worth noting for this clone: One junction end disagrees with the germline gene, perhaps due to a read error. The identical CDR3 is also encoded by other nucleotide sequences in the sample. The CDR3 coding sequence is TGTGCCAGCCCTGGCCGGCGGACTAACTATGGTTACACCTTC. This sequence encodes CASPGRRTNYGYTF. V is TRBV25-1 and J is TRBJ1-2; no clear D. This CDR3 region has 14 residues. CDR1 and CDR2 from the germline V gene are MGHDK and SYGVNS.

The V gene is TRBV15, the J gene TRBJ2-1; 8 bases align to TRBD1. The CDR3 totals 16 residues. Trimming cost V 1 base and J 7 bases; bases outside gene matches: 9. Germline CDR1 is LNHNV and CDR2 is YYDKDF (reference sequence). CDR3 protein: CATSRGPGQGRNEQFF. The CDR3 bases are TGTGCCACCAGCAGAGGGCCAGGACAGGGTCGGAATGAGCAGTTCTTC.

This clone was detected once. The chain combines TRBV7-8 with TRBJ2-7; the D gene is possibly TRBD1 (5 bases). Trimming removed 1 base at V and 2 bases at J, with 12 bases between. Per germline, CDR1 SGHVS and CDR2 FQNEAQ. CDR3 length: 15 residues. The CDR3: CASSLGGNLPYEQYF. CDR3 nucleotides: TGTGCCAGCAGCTTAGGGGGCAATCTACCCTACGAGCAGTACTTC. Variable domain in full (rest from reference TRBV7-8 and TRBJ2-7): GAGVSQSPRYKVAKRGQDVALRCDPISGHVSLFWYQQALGQGPEFLTYFQNEAQLDKSGLPSDRFFAERPEGSVSTLKIQRTQQEDSAVYLCASSLGGNLPYEQYFGPGTRLTVT.

The chain has TRBV6-1 and TRBJ1-5, with unresolved D. Trimming left V 0 bases short and J 1 base short, with 13 bases between. The CDR3 is made up of 17 amino acids. CDR1 is MNHNS, CDR2 SASEGT, per germline. Here the CDR3 DNA reads TGTGCCAGCAGTGAAGCCCAAAGGCGAGGGAGCAATCAGCCCCAGCATTTT. This gives the protein CASSEAQRRGSNQPQHF.

The CDR3 coding sequence is TGTGCCAGCAGTGAACCGCGCCCCCAGTACTTC. It yields the protein CASSEPRPQYF. V usage is TRBV6-1 and J usage is TRBJ2-5; no definite D call. Germline-derived CDR1 and CDR2 are MNHNS and SASEGT. V dropped 2 bases and J dropped 9 bases, with 7 bases sitting between them. CDR3 length: 11 amino acids.

This chain connects TRBV6-1 to TRBJ1-2; possible D gene TRBD1, 6 bases. Trimming took 6 bases from V and 7 from J, leaving 21 bases between them. Germline lookup yields CDR1 MNHNS and CDR2 SASEGT. The CDR3 loop spans 15 amino acids. The CDR3 spells CASRQRGTGTSGYTF. CDR3 bases: TGTGCCAGCAGGCAAAGAGGTACAGGGACTTCTGGCTACACCTTC.

This clone has only one observation. The rearrangement links TRBV5-6 to TRBJ1-1; a weak D match, TRBD1 (6 bases). The CDR3 consists of 13 residues. Germline CDR1 reads SGHDT; CDR2 reads YYEEEE. The V end lost 3 bases, the J end lost 7 bases, and 13 bases lay between the germline ends. The CDR3 region is CASSSGTLYEAFF. CDR3 sequence (DNA): TGTGCCAGCAGCTCCGGGACACTCTATGAAGCTTTCTTT. Combining the CDR3 with reference TRBV5-6 and TRBJ1-1 gives the whole variable domain DAGVTQSPTHLIKTRGQQVTLRCSPKSGHDTVSWYQQALGQGPQFIFQYYEEEERQRGNFPDRFSGHQFPNYSSELNVNALLLGDSALYLCASSSGTLYEAFFGQGTRLTVV.

V usage is TRBV28 and J usage is TRBJ1-3, with D possibly being TRBD1 (5 bases). This CDR3 spans 13 amino acids. Germline assignment: CDR1 MDHEN and CDR2 SYDVKM. The ends were cut back, 8 bases at V and 4 bases at J, with 12 bases in the middle. The CDR3 DNA reads as TGTGCCAGCCGGGACTCGGGGGGAAACACCATATATTTT. Residues: CASRDSGGNTIYF.

V gene TRBV11-2 combines with J gene TRBJ1-1; the D gene is possibly TRBD1 (5 bases). Germline lookup yields CDR1 SGHAT and CDR2 FQNNGV. V lost 5 bases to trimming and J lost 3 bases, with 16 bases between them. The CDR3 totals 15 residues. In DNA, the CDR3 is TGTGCCAGCAGCGGGCGGTGGGGCAAGGACACTGAAGCTTTCTTT. Translated: CASSGRWGKDTEAFF.

The V and J genes are TRBV5-1 and TRBJ2-7, with 9 positions matching TRBD1. Germline loops: CDR1 SGHRS, CDR2 YFSETQ. Trimming removed 7 bases from V and 5 bases from J; junction bases left unmatched: 7. CDR3 length: 13 residues. The DNA for the CDR3 is TGCGCCAGCGGGGACAGGGCAGGAAACGAGCAGTACTTC. It specifies CASGDRAGNEQYF.

The chain combines TRBV28 with TRBJ2-6; 11 positions agree with TRBD1. J gave up 2 bases and V 3 bases, and 9 bases lay outside the gene matches. CDR3 size: 19 residues. CDR1 and CDR2 from the germline V gene are MDHEN and SYDVKM. CDR3 loop: CASSFYQDRGRPGANVLTF. In DNA, the CDR3 is TGTGCCAGCAGTTTTTACCAGGACAGGGGGCGTCCTGGGGCCAACGTCCTGACTTTC.

This rearrangement joins TRBV30 to TRBJ1-1; no clear D gene. V shed 2 bases and J shed 4 bases, with 14 bases lying between them. Germline values: CDR1 GTSNPN, CDR2 SVGIG (reference sequence). This CDR3 contains 14 residues. CDR3 region: CAWSSHRLGTEAFF. The CDR3 DNA sequence: TGTGCCTGGAGTTCCCACAGACTGGGCACTGAAGCTTTCTTT.

The rearrangement links TRBV28 to TRBJ1-4; D remains ambiguous. V was trimmed by 5 bases and J by 7 bases, leaving 14 bases between them. Germline V gene lookup returns CDR1 MDHEN and CDR2 SYDVKM. The CDR3 spans 14 residues. The DNA for the CDR3 is TGTGCCAGCAGTCCTCCGGGTCCGCTTGAAAAACTGTTTTTT. It codes for CASSPPGPLEKLFF.

This chain joins TRBV4-1 and TRBJ1-2, with D unclear. The CDR3 sequence is 14 residues long. CDR1 and CDR2 from the germline V gene are MGHRA and YSYEKL. Trimming cost V 0 bases and J 8 bases, with 13 bases left between them. Here the CDR3 DNA reads TGCGCCAGCAGCCAAGATTGGGTAAGAGGAGGCTACACCTTC. Its translation: CASSQDWVRGGYTF.

This chain uses TRBV6-6 with TRBJ1-1; the D is unclear. V lost 1 base and J 3 bases, leaving 9 bases between the germline ends. This CDR3 contains 14 residues. The V gene's germline CDR1 is MNHNY and CDR2 SVGAGI (reference sequence). The CDR3 is CASSYWGEDTEAFF. CDR3 sequence (DNA): TGTGCCAGCAGTTACTGGGGAGAGGACACTGAAGCTTTCTTT.

The chain employs TRBV7-6 and TRBJ2-7, with 15 bases lining up with TRBD2. The germline gives CDR1 SGHVS, CDR2 FNYEAQ. Trimming cost V 2 bases and J 0 bases; bases outside gene matches: 11. CDR3 length equals 20 residues. The CDR3 nucleotides read TGTGCCAGCAGCTTACCACCGGGACTAGCGGGAGGCAAGAGCTCCTACGAGCAGTACTTC. Translation gives CASSLPPGLAGGKSSYEQYF.

The chain uses TRBV19 and TRBJ2-2; TRBD1 agrees at 7 bases. This CDR3 is built from 18 residues. Germline CDR1 is LNHDA and CDR2 is SQIVND (reference sequence). Trimming removed 5 bases from V and 7 bases from J; junction bases left unmatched: 19. The CDR3 sequence is CASSDQTGAASPYGELFF. CDR3 DNA sequence: TGTGCCAGTAGTGACCAAACAGGGGCCGCGAGTCCGTACGGGGAGCTGTTTTTT. The complete variable domain, with remaining parts taken from reference TRBV19 and TRBJ2-2, reads DGGITQSPKYLFRKEGQNVTLSCEQNLNHDAMYWYRQDPGQGLRLIYYSQIVNDFQKGDIAEGYSVSREKKESFPLTVTSAQKNPTAFYLCASSDQTGAASPYGELFFGEGSRLTVL.

The chain recombines TRBV7-8 with TRBJ2-1; D is possibly TRBD2 (5 bases). Germline V gives CDR1 SGHVS, CDR2 FQNEAQ. CDR3 size: 16 residues. V lost 1 base, J lost 5 bases, and 15 bases lay in between. The CDR3, as DNA: TGTGCCAGCAGCTTAGTGAGGTGGGAGAACAACAATGAGCAGTTCTTC. It specifies CASSLVRWENNNEQFF. Combining the CDR3 with reference TRBV7-8 and TRBJ2-1 gives the whole variable domain GAGVSQSPRYKVAKRGQDVALRCDPISGHVSLFWYQQALGQGPEFLTYFQNEAQLDKSGLPSDRFFAERPEGSVSTLKIQRTQQEDSAVYLCASSLVRWENNNEQFFGPGTRLTVL.

The J gene is TRBJ2-1, the V gene TRBV6-6; 10 bases align to TRBD2. J gave up 7 bases and V 1 base, and 7 bases lay outside the gene matches. This CDR3 region has 16 residues. Germline loops: CDR1 MNHNY, CDR2 SVGAGI (reference sequence). The CDR3 sequence: CASSYFSGRFMNEQFF. CDR3 sequence (DNA): TGTGCCAGCAGTTACTTTAGCGGGAGGTTTATGAATGAGCAGTTCTTC.

J is TRBJ2-2 and V is TRBV6-6, with a weak D call TRBD2 (5 bases). Germline V gene data show CDR1 as MNHNY and CDR2 as SVGAGI (reference sequence). With 4 bases removed from V and 6 bases from J, the gap between germline ends came to 15 bases. CDR3 length: 15 residues. The chain's CDR3 is CASSSVGEGAGELFF. Here the CDR3 DNA reads TGTGCCAGCAGTTCTGTGGGAGAAGGAGCCGGGGAGCTGTTTTTT.

J is TRBJ2-2 and V is TRBV6-1, with 9 bases matching TRBD1. The CDR3 covers 14 residues. The germline gives CDR1 MNHNS, CDR2 SASEGT. V dropped 7 bases and J dropped 5; count of bases not matched to a gene: 5. CDR3 amino acids: CASTGQGGTGELFF. CDR3 nucleotide sequence: TGTGCCAGCACGGGACAGGGAGGGACCGGGGAGCTGTTTTTT.

The chain is built from TRBV6-5 and TRBJ1-2; 7 nucleotides align to TRBD1. Germline V gene lookup returns CDR1 MNHEY and CDR2 SVGAGI. This CDR3 region has 15 residues. Losses at the gene ends were 5 bases for V and 4 bases for J; bases not matched to a gene: 10. Written as DNA, the CDR3 is TGTGCCAGCAGTACGGGACAGCGGTTGAGCTATGGCTACACCTTC. Encoded protein: CASSTGQRLSYGYTF.

DNA of the CDR3: TGTGCCAGCAGCTCCCGGGACAGGAGCTCCTACGAGCAGTACTTC. Protein sequence: CASSSRDRSSYEQYF. The V gene is TRBV11-1, the J gene TRBJ2-7; 8 nucleotides match TRBD1. J was trimmed by 0 bases and V by 4 bases; bases with no gene match: 5. The CDR3 sequence is 15 residues long. Germline V lookup: CDR1 SGHAT, CDR2 FQDESV (reference sequence).

The chain employs TRBV6-5 and TRBJ1-2; D is unresolved. Between the trimmed V and J ends, which lost 3 bases and 4 bases, there was a span of 12 bases. CDR1 is MNHEY, CDR2 SVGAGI, per germline. The CDR3 has 14 amino acids. In nucleotides, the CDR3 is TGTGCCAGCAGTTATCGGGGTCAGATCTATGGCTACACCTTC. As protein: CASSYRGQIYGYTF.

Turning to this clone: This sample includes further DNA sequences coding for the same CDR3. This chain uses TRBV7-3 with TRBJ2-1; 10 nucleotides agree with TRBD1. The V segment lost 9 bases and the J segment 7 bases; nucleotides outside the gene matches: 6. Germline V lookup: CDR1 SGHTA, CDR2 FQGTGA. CDR3 length equals 13 residues. CDR3 amino acids: CASGQGGGNEQFF. The CDR3 bases are TGTGCCAGTGGACAGGGGGGGGGAAATGAGCAGTTCTTC.

The rearrangement links TRBV6-1 to TRBJ1-2, with TRBD1 matching over 8 bases. This CDR3 region has 15 residues. The V gene end was trimmed by 6 bases and the J gene end by 6 bases; junction bases not matched to a gene: 12. CDR1 is MNHNS and CDR2 is SASEGT in the germline V gene. The CDR3 region has the DNA TGTGCCAGCAGCACCCAGGGGGCATGGTCGAATGGCTACACCTTC. Its translation: CASSTQGAWSNGYTF.

This chain uses TRBV5-1 with TRBJ2-5; D ambiguous. In germline, CDR1 is SGHRS, CDR2 YFSETQ. The CDR3 covers 13 residues. With 4 bases removed from V and 0 bases from J, the gap between germline ends came to 7 bases. CDR3 amino acids: CASSLTYQETQYF. The CDR3 nucleotides are TGCGCCAGCAGCCTGACGTACCAAGAGACCCAGTACTTC.